These 3 T cell receptor beta chains share one sample of origin, sequenced in a study of shared clonotypes between healthy human individuals. This table comes from immunoSEQ multiplex PCR, and its TCRdb copy is limited to in-frame clones, with some not included. The sample yields 2 million to 3 million clones, approximately 93% seen once. The sequenced sample consisted of naive CD4+ T cells from PBMCs. Subset denoted: CD45RA+ positively selected. These receptor sequences come from a man younger than 30 in good health. Some clones in this sample may be carry-over from other donors' samples.

This chain uses TRBV9 with TRBJ2-2; maybe TRBD2 (6 bases). Trimming removed 3 bases at V and 0 bases at J, with 9 bases between. Germline loops: CDR1 SGDLS, CDR2 YYNGEE. This CDR3 contains 15 residues. CDR3 in amino acids: CASSAREPNTGELFF. CDR3 nucleotides: TGTGCCAGCAGCGCACGGGAGCCGAACACCGGGGAGCTGTTTTTT.

A remark on this clone: This specimen includes other DNA sequences encoding the same CDR3. The chain combines TRBV7-2 with TRBJ2-1; D gene unclear. Germline V CDR1 and CDR2: SGHTA, FQGNSA. The V end was cut by 2 bases, the J end by 0 bases, with 5 bases between. The CDR3 covers 14 residues. CDR3 in amino acids: CASSLLGSYNEQFF. The CDR3 DNA follows: TGTGCCAGCAGCTTATTAGGCTCCTACAATGAGCAGTTCTTC.

This chain connects TRBV5-4 to TRBJ2-2, with D uncertain. The germline V gene has CDR1 SGHNT and CDR2 YYREEE (reference sequence). Trimming took off 4 bases at V and 4 bases at J, with 8 bases between the two ends. The CDR3 is 13 amino acids. In DNA form, the CDR3 reads TGTGCCAGCAGCCTATACAGCACCGGGGAGCTGTTTTTT. It specifies CASSLYSTGELFF.